Listed below are T cell receptor beta chains from one sample, sequenced in a study of T-cell memory formation after mild COVID-19. TCRdb re-analysed the 5' RACE reads in MiXCR, keeping a single row per CDR3 protein. The table includes roughly 350,000 distinct CDR3 sequences, over 25% detected once. Sequenced material: PBMCs or a T cell subset sorted from them (not recorded which). Receptor source: an adult woman who had mild COVID-19 (a few samples of this study predate the infection). Cell type and time point are not known. The CDR3 runs from the conserved cysteine through the conserved F or W. D genes are given only for firm matches. Expanded clones are given a class, and other clones once, few, many or no size at all.

TRBV15	15	NA	TRBJ2-2	NA	CATARASLYTGELFF	TGTGCCACCGCGCGGGCTAGCCTATATACCGGGGAGCTGTTTTTT
TRBV5-1	15	NA	TRBJ2-4	TRBD1	CASSYWTGAEDIQYF	TGCGCCAGCAGCTACTGGACAGGGGCCGAGGACATTCAGTACTTC
TRBV30	13	NA	TRBJ2-1	NA	CAWSAQLYNEQFF	TGTGCCTGGAGTGCCCAGCTCTACAATGAGCAGTTCTTC
TRBV10-3	13	NA	TRBJ1-2	NA	CAISEKGGGGYTF	TGTGCCATCAGTGAGAAGGGTGGAGGCGGCTACACCTTC
TRBV5-1	11	many	TRBJ2-1	NA	CASSLDNEQFF	TGCGCCAGCAGCTTGGACAATGAGCAGTTCTTC
TRBV24-1	15	NA	TRBJ2-1	NA	CATSERGGTFNEQFF	TGTGCCACCAGTGAAAGGGGGGGAACTTTCAATGAGCAGTTCTTC
TRBV5-5	16	NA	TRBJ2-5	TRBD2	CASSLGYLSGGETQYF	TGTGCCAGCAGCTTGGGCTACCTCTCGGGAGGGGAGACCCAGTACTTC
TRBV20-1	14	NA	TRBJ2-7	NA	CSASRGDSWDEQYF	TGCAGTGCTTCAAGGGGTGATAGCTGGGACGAGCAGTACTTC
TRBV27	18	NA	TRBJ2-2	TRBD2	CASSLSSGGTIRRGELFF	TGTGCCAGCAGTTTATCGAGCGGGGGCACTATTAGGAGAGGGGAGCTGTTTTTT
TRBV7-8	16	NA	TRBJ2-3	NA	CASSTGTLGSTDTQYF	TGTGCCAGCAGCACGGGGACCCTAGGGAGCACAGATACGCAGTATTTT
TRBV29-1	14	few	TRBJ1-3	NA	CSVMRGGSGNTIYF	TGCAGCGTTATGCGTGGCGGCTCTGGAAACACCATATATTTT
TRBV28	15	NA	TRBJ2-2	TRBD1	CASSTGGAPTGELFF	TGTGCCAGCAGTACAGGGGGCGCGCCCACCGGGGAGCTGTTTTTT
TRBV24-1	17	NA	TRBJ2-2	NA	CATSDLRQGPNTGELFF	TGTGCCACCAGTGACCTAAGGCAGGGGCCGAACACCGGGGAGCTGTTTTTT
TRBV6-5	15	NA	TRBJ1-1	NA	CASTYYGGSNTEAFF	TGTGCCAGCACCTACTACGGGGGTTCGAACACTGAAGCTTTCTTT
TRBV20-1	14	NA	TRBJ1-2	TRBD1	CSASPSTGGLGYTF	TGCAGTGCTAGCCCATCGACAGGGGGACTGGGCTACACCTTC
TRBV5-4	16	NA	TRBJ2-2	TRBD1	CASSLVQGTNTGELFF	TGTGCCAGCAGCTTGGTACAGGGGACGAACACCGGGGAGCTGTTTTTT
TRBV20-1	14	NA	TRBJ1-4	NA	CSAQLGRAAEKLFF	TGCAGTGCCCAACTTGGCAGGGCGGCGGAAAAACTGTTTTTT
TRBV14	12	NA	TRBJ2-3	NA	CASSRITDTQYF	TGTGCCAGCAGCCGTATCACAGATACGCAGTATTTT
TRBV21-1	15	NA	TRBJ2-7	NA	CASSLQAGGPYEQYF	TGTGCCAGCAGCTTACAAGCGGGAGGGCCGTACGAGCAGTACTTC
TRBV3-1	13	NA	TRBJ2-7	TRBD1	CASSPFRGYEQYF	TGTGCCAGCAGCCCTTTCAGGGGGTACGAGCAGTACTTC
TRBV27	15	NA	TRBJ2-1	TRBD2	CASRSSGGVAGEQFF	TGTGCCAGCAGATCAAGCGGGGGGGTGGCGGGTGAGCAGTTCTTC
TRBV9	14	NA	TRBJ2-2	NA	CASSVGYSTGELFF	TGTGCCAGCAGCGTAGGATACAGCACCGGGGAGCTGTTTTTT
TRBV27	15	NA	TRBJ1-2	TRBD1	CASSPTGGPGVSYTF	TGTGCCAGCAGTCCGACAGGGGGACCCGGGGTCAGCTACACCTTC
TRBV5-1	15	NA	TRBJ1-1	TRBD1	CASSSQGAESTEAFF	TGCGCCAGCAGCTCACAGGGGGCTGAGAGCACTGAAGCTTTCTTT
TRBV7-9	15	few	TRBJ2-1	NA	CASSSRDSPYNEQFF	TGTGCCAGCAGCTCCCGGGACTCCCCCTACAATGAGCAGTTCTTC
TRBV6-4	14	NA	TRBJ2-3	NA	CASSDPGGTDTQYF	TGTGCCAGCAGTGACCCCGGCGGCACAGATACGCAGTATTTT
TRBV7-9	16	NA	TRBJ2-2	NA	CASSWPNGVNTGELFF	TGTGCCAGCAGCTGGCCTAACGGGGTGAACACCGGGGAGCTGTTTTTT
TRBV6-5	12	once	TRBJ2-1	NA	CASSSIYNEQFF	TGTGCCAGCAGTTCGATATACAATGAGCAGTTCTTC
TRBV6-6	15	NA	TRBJ2-7	NA	CASSYSSGPTYEQYF	TGTGCCAGCAGTTACTCCTCGGGACCAACCTACGAGCAGTACTTC
TRBV6-6	18	once	TRBJ2-6	TRBD2	CASSPSGLAVSGANVLTF	TGTGCCAGCAGCCCCTCGGGACTAGCGGTTTCTGGGGCCAACGTCCTGACTTTC
TRBV24-1	21	many	TRBJ2-1	TRBD2	CATSDFLGTSGGLSSYNEQFF	TGTGCCACCAGTGATTTTTTGGGGACTAGCGGGGGCCTCAGCTCCTACAATGAGCAGTTCTTC
TRBV29-1	11	few	TRBJ2-7	TRBD1	CSVETGHEQYF	TGCAGCGTTGAGACAGGGCACGAGCAGTACTTC
TRBV7-9	17	few	TRBJ2-6	TRBD1	CASSLGTAVGLANVLTF	TGTGCCAGCAGCCTAGGGACAGCTGTGGGTTTGGCCAACGTCCTGACTTTC
TRBV5-1	15	NA	TRBJ1-1	NA	CASSLDPSIGTEAFF	TGCGCCAGCAGCTTGGACCCCAGTATCGGCACTGAAGCTTTCTTT
TRBV7-2	14	NA	TRBJ2-3	TRBD2	CASSSGLVADTQYF	TGTGCCAGCAGCTCGGGACTAGTGGCAGATACGCAGTATTTT
TRBV29-1	11	NA	TRBJ2-7	NA	CSVLSSYEQYF	TGCAGCGTTTTAAGCTCCTACGAGCAGTACTTC
TRBV2	15	once	TRBJ2-3	NA	CASSEEGISTDTQYF	TGTGCCAGCAGTGAGGAGGGGATTAGCACAGATACGCAGTATTTT
TRBV3-1	14	NA	TRBJ2-7	TRBD1	CASTQGHRGYEQYF	TGTGCCAGCACCCAAGGGCACAGGGGGTACGAGCAGTACTTC
TRBV20-1	14	many	TRBJ2-7	NA	CSAEPGDGSYEQYF	TGCAGTGCTGAGCCGGGGGACGGTTCCTACGAGCAGTACTTC
TRBV12-3/TRBV12-4	11	NA	TRBJ2-5	NA	CASGAGTHQYF	TGTGCCAGCGGTGCCGGGACCCACCAATACTTC
TRBV5-1	15	many	TRBJ1-1	NA	CASSVLGPTNTEAFF	TGCGCCAGCAGCGTGCTCGGACCGACGAACACTGAAGCTTTCTTT
TRBV4-1	13	NA	TRBJ1-1	NA	CASSQAQGFEAFF	TGCGCCAGCAGCCAAGCCCAGGGGTTTGAAGCTTTCTTT
TRBV20-1	19	NA	TRBJ1-5	NA	CSARARLSRGPSLNQPQHF	TGCAGTGCTAGAGCCCGCCTCTCCCGGGGGCCCTCTCTAAATCAGCCCCAGCATTTT
TRBV29-1	13	few	TRBJ2-3	TRBD1	CSVRQGVTDTQYF	TGCAGCGTTCGACAGGGAGTCACAGATACGCAGTATTTT
TRBV12-3/TRBV12-4	16	NA	TRBJ2-1	TRBD2	CASSSIRLAGYNEQFF	TGTGCCAGCAGCTCCATTAGGCTAGCGGGATACAATGAGCAGTTCTTC
TRBV5-5	14	few	TRBJ1-2	NA	CASSLVQGSYGYTF	TGTGCCAGCAGCTTGGTGCAGGGGAGCTATGGCTACACCTTC
TRBV18	16	NA	TRBJ1-1	TRBD1	CASSPSGGQQNTEAFF	TGTGCCAGCTCACCAAGCGGGGGACAGCAGAACACTGAAGCTTTCTTT
TRBV27	15	few	TRBJ1-1	TRBD1	CASRGGRVNAGEAFF	TGTGCCAGCAGAGGGGGCCGGGTGAACGCGGGTGAAGCTTTCTTT
TRBV10-3	14	few	TRBJ1-1	NA	CAISEPLANTEAFF	TGTGCCATCAGTGAGCCCCTTGCGAACACTGAAGCTTTCTTT
TRBV7-8	15	few	TRBJ2-2	NA	CASGRGSVGTGELFF	TGTGCCAGCGGCCGCGGGTCAGTGGGCACCGGGGAGCTGTTTTTT
TRBV27	15	NA	TRBJ2-7	TRBD2	CASRLGLAGSYEQYF	TGTGCCAGCAGGCTGGGGCTAGCGGGTTCTTACGAGCAGTACTTC
TRBV12-3/TRBV12-4	13	few	TRBJ1-1	NA	CASKEQGGTEAFF	TGTGCCAGCAAAGAACAGGGAGGAACTGAAGCTTTCTTT
TRBV15	19	few	TRBJ2-4	NA	CATSRDRRTGFRNENIQYF	TGTGCCACCAGCAGAGATCGACGGACGGGGTTTCGGAATGAAAACATTCAGTACTTC
TRBV14	15	few	TRBJ2-7	NA	CASSLRRDRSYEQYF	TGTGCCAGCAGCCTACGCCGGGACCGCTCCTACGAGCAGTACTTC
TRBV2	12	NA	TRBJ2-1	TRBD2	CASSLGTIVQFF	TGTGCCAGCAGCCTCGGGACTATCGTCCAGTTCTTC
TRBV5-1	14	NA	TRBJ1-2	NA	CASSLASAAVGYTF	TGCGCCAGCAGCTTGGCTTCAGCCGCAGTTGGCTACACCTTC
TRBV20-1	14	few	TRBJ1-5	NA	CSARKPGRDQPQHF	TGCAGTGCTAGGAAGCCCGGACGAGATCAGCCCCAGCATTTT